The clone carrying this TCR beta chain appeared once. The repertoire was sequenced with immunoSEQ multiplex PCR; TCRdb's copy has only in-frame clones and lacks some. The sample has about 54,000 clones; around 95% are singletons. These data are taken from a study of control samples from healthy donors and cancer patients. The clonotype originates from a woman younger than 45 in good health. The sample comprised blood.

For the CDR3, the DNA is TGCGCCAGCAGCTGGGGACCTGACATGGTGAACACCGGGGAGCTGTTTTTT. Translated: CASSWGPDMVNTGELFF. This rearrangement joins TRBV5-1 to TRBJ2-2; TRBD1 or TRBD2 may be the D gene (5 bases each). Germline lookup yields CDR1 SGHRS and CDR2 YFSETQ. The CDR3 is 17 residues long. V was clipped by 3 bases and J by 1 base, with 16 bases between them.